The 30 T cell receptor beta chains given below trace back to one sample, sequenced in a study of OX40 agonist ivuxolimab in advanced cancers. Data came from immunoSEQ multiplex PCR; TCRdb stores just in-frame clones and leaves some out. The sample has 70,000 to 75,000 clones; approximately 85% are singletons. Sequences were derived from CD4+ or CD8+ T cells sorted from blood, sampled in a trial of the OX40 agonist ivuxolimab. These receptors originate from an adult with an advanced solid tumor such as melanoma, head and neck, liver or kidney cancer.

The V call is TRBV4-1, the J call TRBJ2-4; no clear D. CDR3 length equals 15 residues. V dropped 2 bases and J dropped 7 bases, with 15 bases sitting between them. CDR1 and CDR2 (germline): MGHRA, YSYEKL. The CDR3 is CASSQRGESSNIQYF. DNA of the CDR3: TGCGCCAGCAGCCAAAGAGGAGAATCTTCGAACATTCAGTACTTC.

The chain has TRBV7-2 and TRBJ1-5; the D is unclear. V lost 3 bases and J lost 3, with 15 bases in between. Looked up from germline, CDR1 is SGHTA and CDR2 is FQGNSA. This CDR3 contains 16 residues. This chain's CDR3 is CASSLGSTGFNQPQHF. DNA of the CDR3: TGTGCCAGCAGCTTGGGGTCGACGGGGTTCAATCAGCCCCAGCATTTT.

V is TRBV14 and J is TRBJ2-1, with D possibly TRBD1 on 5 matching bases. This CDR3 has 14 amino acids. V dropped 1 base and J dropped 6 bases, with 10 bases sitting between them. Germline CDR1 SGHDN, CDR2 FVKESK. CDR3 protein: CASSQVGVGNEQFF. The CDR3 nucleotides are TGTGCCAGCAGCCAAGTAGGGGTAGGCAATGAGCAGTTCTTC.

V usage is TRBV7-2 and J usage is TRBJ2-7; D unresolved. The V gene lost 3 bases and the J gene lost 0 bases, with 12 bases spanning the gap. The CDR3 is 15 residues long. Germline CDR1 SGHTA, CDR2 FQGNSA. Here the CDR3 reads CASSFRQSSSYEQYF. For the CDR3, the DNA is TGTGCCAGCAGCTTCCGACAATCCAGCTCCTACGAGCAGTACTTC.

This clone was recorded only once. The chain carries TRBV5-1 and TRBJ1-1, with D perhaps TRBD1 (5 bases). Trimming shortened V by 2 bases and J by 6 bases, and 11 bases separated the two germline ends. The V gene's germline CDR1 is SGHRS and CDR2 YFSETQ. This CDR3 spans 13 amino acids. The CDR3 DNA follows: TGCGCCAGCAGCTTAGAGGGGCTCTCTGAAGCTTTCTTT. Protein: CASSLEGLSEAFF.

V gene TRBV9 combines with J gene TRBJ1-1; 7 nucleotides align to TRBD1. Trimming cost V 0 bases and J 2 bases; bases outside gene matches: 1. CDR1 is SGDLS and CDR2 is YYNGEE in the germline V gene. The CDR3 totals 14 residues. CDR3 DNA sequence: TGTGCCAGCAGCGTAGGACAGGGTAACACTGAAGCTTTCTTT. The encoded protein is CASSVGQGNTEAFF.

The V call is TRBV5-1, the J call TRBJ2-1, with TRBD2 matching over 8 bases. Germline-derived CDR1 and CDR2 are SGHRS and YFSETQ. V trimming: 7 bases; J trimming: 1 base; junction bases outside the gene matches: 10. The CDR3 extends over 16 amino acids. The CDR3 protein is CASAGGGGRSYNEQFF. In nucleotides, the CDR3 is TGCGCCAGCGCCGGAGGTGGCGGGAGGTCCTACAATGAGCAGTTCTTC.

Here the CDR3 DNA reads TGTGCCAGCAGCTTAACTTCGGGGGCCCAAGAGACCCAGTACTTC. Translating gives CASSLTSGAQETQYF. This chain joins TRBV7-2 and TRBJ2-5; D tentatively fits TRBD1 or TRBD2 (6 bases each). Germline V CDR1 and CDR2: SGHTA, FQGNSA. Deletions cut 2 bases from V and 1 base from J, with 11 bases between. The CDR3 sequence is 15 residues long.

This clone was seen just once. The rearrangement joins TRBV4-2 to TRBJ2-1, with D perhaps being TRBD1 or TRBD2 (5 bases each). CDR1 and CDR2 from the germline V gene are LGHNA and YNFKEQ. With 1 base removed from V and 2 bases from J, the gap between germline ends came to 15 bases. This CDR3 has 17 amino acids. The CDR3 protein is CASSQVSGTLAYNEQFF. The CDR3 DNA follows: TGTGCCAGCAGCCAAGTTTCCGGGACCCTGGCCTACAATGAGCAGTTCTTC.

This clone was recorded once. This chain uses TRBV19 with TRBJ1-2; D gene ambiguous. The germline gives CDR1 LNHDA, CDR2 SQIVND (reference sequence). Trimming removed 3 bases at V and 3 bases at J, with 11 bases between. This CDR3 region has 14 residues. CDR3 protein: CASSITTTDYGYTF. In DNA form, the CDR3 reads TGTGCCAGTAGTATTACGACGACGGACTATGGCTACACCTTC.

The chain is built from TRBV28 and TRBJ1-2; D remains ambiguous. This CDR3 comprises 14 residues. Trimming left V 5 bases short and J 0 bases short, with 10 bases between. Germline lookup yields CDR1 MDHEN and CDR2 SYDVKM. CDR3 sequence reads: CASSPKLANYGYTF. CDR3 sequence (DNA): TGTGCCAGCAGTCCTAAACTAGCTAACTATGGCTACACCTTC.

This clone is a singleton in its sample. The V call is TRBV5-1, the J call TRBJ2-2; TRBD1 matches 7 bases. The CDR3 extends over 15 amino acids. Per germline, CDR1 SGHRS and CDR2 YFSETQ. V lost 5 bases to trimming and J lost 5 bases; unmatched junction nucleotides: 9. CDR3 sequence reads: CASRPDRVNTGELFF. CDR3 in DNA: TGCGCCAGCAGGCCCGACAGGGTCAATACCGGGGAGCTGTTTTTT.

In its sample, this clone was seen once. The chain carries TRBV25-1 and TRBJ2-7; TRBD1 might be the D (5 bases). The CDR3 sequence is 14 residues long. Trimming removed 5 bases from V and 2 bases from J, with 13 bases in between. From germline, CDR1 is MGHDK and CDR2 SYGVNS. CDR3 amino acids: CASSIRTNTYEQYF. The CDR3, as DNA: TGTGCCAGCAGTATCCGGACAAATACCTACGAGCAGTACTTC.

A remark on this clone: The junction shows a germline mismatch at one end, possibly a read error. This chain connects TRBV30 to TRBJ2-7; the match to TRBD1 covers 12 bases. The germline V gene has CDR1 GTSNPN and CDR2 SVGIG (reference sequence). The CDR3 consists of 15 residues. Here the CDR3 reads CAWSSGTGGFYEQHF. Written as DNA, the CDR3 is TGTGCCTGGAGCTCCGGGACAGGGGGCTTCTACGAGCAGCACTTC.

This clone came up a few times. This rearrangement joins TRBV11-3 to TRBJ2-3; TRBD2 matches at 13 bases. The V segment lost 4 bases and the J segment 2 bases; nucleotides outside the gene matches: 6. This CDR3 contains 17 residues. CDR1 is SGHNT, CDR2 YENEEA, per germline. CDR3 sequence reads: CASSSGGLAGVTDTQYF. The CDR3 DNA reads as TGTGCCAGCAGCTCCGGCGGACTAGCGGGAGTCACAGATACGCAGTATTTT.

CDR3 in DNA: TGTGCCAGCAGGTTCCCTGGCAGGGCCACTTCGGGGGGCATTCAGTACTTC. Its protein is CASRFPGRATSGGIQYF. V gene TRBV28 combines with J gene TRBJ2-4, with TRBD2 matching over 7 bases. V shed 6 bases, J shed 9 bases, and the junction held 20 bases outside the gene matches. Germline CDR1 MDHEN, CDR2 SYDVKM. The CDR3 is made up of 17 amino acids.

The chain recombines TRBV18 with TRBJ2-2; a possible D gene is TRBD2 (7 bases). Germline-derived CDR1 and CDR2 are KGHSH and LQKENI. Trimming removed 0 bases from V and 10 bases from J, with 12 bases in between. CDR3 length: 14 amino acids. This chain's CDR3 is CASSPPRGGEELFF. Written as DNA, the CDR3 is TGTGCCAGCTCACCACCCCGAGGGGGGGAGGAGCTGTTTTTT. Filled out from reference TRBV18 and TRBJ2-2, the complete variable domain reads NAGVMQNPRHLVRRRGQEARLRCSPMKGHSHVYWYRQLPEEGLKFMVYLQKENIIDESGMPKERFSAEFPKEGPSILRIQQVVRGDSAAYFCASSPPRGGEELFFGEGSRLTVL.

The chain uses TRBV7-2 and TRBJ1-5, with a weak D call TRBD1 (5 bases). V lost 2 bases to trimming and J lost 2 bases, with 7 bases between them. This CDR3 has 14 residues. Germline CDR1 and CDR2: SGHTA and FQGNSA. CDR3: CASSLQGGNQPQHF. The CDR3 nucleotides read TGTGCCAGCAGCTTACAGGGTGGCAATCAGCCCCAGCATTTT.

This chain uses TRBV19 with TRBJ1-1; the match to TRBD1 covers 10 bases. CDR3 length: 16 amino acids. Germline CDR1 LNHDA, CDR2 SQIVND (reference sequence). With V trimmed by 4 bases and J by 4 bases, 9 bases remained unmatched. The CDR3 DNA reads TGTGCCAGTAGTAAAGCGCGACAGGGGGCGGGCACTGAAGCTTTCTTT. Translation: CASSKARQGAGTEAFF. The variable domain in full, completed from reference TRBV19 and TRBJ1-1, reads DGGITQSPKYLFRKEGQNVTLSCEQNLNHDAMYWYRQDPGQGLRLIYYSQIVNDFQKGDIAEGYSVSREKKESFPLTVTSAQKNPTAFYLCASSKARQGAGTEAFFGQGTRLTVV.

The chain carries TRBV4-3 and TRBJ2-5; tentatively, D is TRBD2 (6 bases). Trimming pared 0 bases from V and 2 bases from J, leaving 13 bases between. Germline values: CDR1 LGHNA, CDR2 YSLEER. The CDR3 runs to 16 residues. The CDR3 region has the DNA TGCGCCAGCAGCCAAGAGCGGGGCTTGGGGCAAGAGACCCAGTACTTC. It specifies CASSQERGLGQETQYF.

CDR3 coding DNA: TGCGCCAGCAGCTCCGGGAGCAGCCCGGGTGAGCAGTTCTTC. Translating gives CASSSGSSPGEQFF. This chain joins TRBV5-1 and TRBJ2-1; a possible D gene is TRBD2 (6 bases). Germline CDR1 and CDR2: SGHRS and YFSETQ. Trimming removed 3 bases at V and 9 bases at J, with 16 bases between. The CDR3 totals 14 residues.

This chain connects TRBV9 to TRBJ2-3, with TRBD1 matching 10 bases. The CDR3 runs 16 residues. Germline V gives CDR1 SGDLS, CDR2 YYNGEE. V was pared by 0 bases and J by 5 bases, with 6 bases of the junction left unmatched. This CDR3 reads CASSVGGTGVQDTQYF. The CDR3 DNA sequence: TGTGCCAGCAGCGTAGGAGGGACAGGGGTTCAAGATACGCAGTATTTT.

The table lists this clone with a count of one. The chain joins TRBV19 to TRBJ1-4; D remains unclear. Germline loops: CDR1 LNHDA, CDR2 SQIVND (reference sequence). Trimming shortened V by 5 bases and J by 4 bases, and 11 bases separated the two germline ends. This CDR3 comprises 14 residues. CDR3 bases: TGTGCCAGTAGTGATGCTTGGGATAATGAAAAACTGTTTTTT. Translated: CASSDAWDNEKLFF.

This clone was counted only a few times. The gene calls are TRBV10-3 and TRBJ1-6; TRBD1 might be the D (5 bases). Germline V gene lookup returns CDR1 ENHRY and CDR2 SYGVKD. The CDR3 totals 13 residues. V lost 3 bases to trimming and J lost 15 bases, with 15 bases between them. CDR3 nucleotide sequence: TGTGCCATCAGTGACACCCCACAGGTGGGCCTCCACTTT. Its protein product is CAISDTPQVGLHF.

The V and J genes are TRBV7-3 and TRBJ2-6; D tentatively reads TRBD1 or TRBD2 (6 bases each). The CDR3 extends over 16 amino acids. V lost 3 bases to trimming and J lost 4 bases, with 13 bases between them. The germline V gene encodes CDR1 SGHTA and CDR2 FQGTGA. In nucleotides, the CDR3 is TGTGCCAGCAGCTTGGGACCGGGGGCCGGGGCCAACGTCCTGACTTTC. Translating gives CASSLGPGAGANVLTF. The variable domain in full, with the rest retrieved from reference TRBV7-3 and TRBJ2-6, is GAGVSQTPSNKVTEKGKYVELRCDPISGHTALYWYRQSLGQGPEFLIYFQGTGAADDSGLPNDRFFAVRPEGSVSTLKIQRTERGDSAVYLCASSLGPGAGANVLTFGAGSRLTVL.

This rearrangement joins TRBV5-6 to TRBJ1-3; the D gene is possibly TRBD1 (6 bases). Looked up from germline, CDR1 is SGHDT and CDR2 is YYEEEE. The CDR3 is made up of 18 amino acids. The V and J ends lost 4 bases and 1 base respectively, with 21 bases between them. As DNA, the CDR3 is TGTGCCAGCAGCCCCCCGGGCAGGGGCGCTTTATCTGGAAACACCATATATTTT. This sequence encodes CASSPPGRGALSGNTIYF.

The chain is built from TRBV7-3 and TRBJ1-2; unclear D gene. Germline CDR1 reads SGHTA; CDR2 reads FQGTGA. The CDR3 runs to 15 residues. The V end was cut by 4 bases, the J end by 0 bases, with 12 bases between. CDR3: CASSSDRLSNYGYTF. The CDR3, as DNA: TGTGCCAGCAGCTCCGACCGCCTTTCTAACTATGGCTACACCTTC.

V is TRBV5-1 and J is TRBJ2-4; TRBD2 aligns across 7 bases. This CDR3 comprises 14 residues. Germline V CDR1 and CDR2: SGHRS, YFSETQ. Unmatched junction bases numbered 6, after V lost 0 bases and J lost 9 bases. The CDR3: CASSLVGEGSIQYF. The CDR3 nucleotides read TGCGCCAGCAGCTTGGTGGGGGAGGGTAGCATTCAGTACTTC.

The rearrangement joins TRBV5-6 to TRBJ1-6, with D hard to call. V lost 4 bases to trimming and J lost 11 bases, with 10 bases between them. Germline CDR1 SGHDT, CDR2 YYEEEE. The CDR3 is 12 residues long. This chain's CDR3 is CASSVAKAPLHF. The CDR3 DNA sequence: TGTGCCAGCAGCGTCGCGAAAGCACCCCTCCACTTT.

The V and J genes are TRBV5-4 and TRBJ2-1, with TRBD2 as a possible D gene (6 bases). Germline CDR1 is SGHNT and CDR2 is YYREEE (reference sequence). Trimming removed 0 bases at V and 6 bases at J, with 13 bases between. This CDR3 is built from 15 residues. The CDR3 loop is CASSLDIGGFNEQFF. DNA for the CDR3: TGTGCCAGCAGCTTGGATATCGGAGGGTTCAATGAGCAGTTCTTC.